The clone carrying this TCR beta chain was counted once. CDR3 length: 15 amino acids. Trimming took 1 base from V and 4 from J, leaving 10 bases between them. Looked up from germline, CDR1 is SGHTA and CDR2 is FQGNSA. Generated by immunoSEQ multiplex PCR, the TCRdb table keeps only in-frame clones and is missing some. Counted here are under 70,000 clones, approximately 91% occurring once; the ten biggest clones make up 1% to 1.5%. The data were obtained in a study of T cell changes during pregnancy in multiple sclerosis. The sequence came from a female donor with multiple sclerosis, enrolled in a pregnancy study. The sequences come from peripheral blood, collected in the second trimester of pregnancy. The rearrangement joins TRBV7-2 to TRBJ2-2, with TRBD2 as a possible D gene (6 bases). CDR3 DNA: TGTGCCAGCAGCTTAGTACGGGGGTTCACCGGGGAGCTGTTTTTT. Encoded protein: CASSLVRGFTGELFF.